The 25 T cell receptor beta chains in this list originate from one sample, sequenced in a study of neurological immune-mediated disorders. TCRdb used MiXCR to reprocess the 5' RACE reads, holding one entry per CDR3 protein. Among roughly 80,000 distinct CDR3 sequences listed, roughly a sixth were seen once. Sequences were obtained from PBMCs. These TCRs come from a woman aged 40 to 49 in good health.

In this sample, this clonotype turned up many times. The V gene is TRBV5-1, the J gene TRBJ2-2, with 8 bases matching TRBD2. The CDR3 sequence is 17 residues long. With V trimmed by 0 bases and J by 4 bases, 8 bases remained unmatched. Per the germline V gene, CDR1 is SGHRS and CDR2 is YFSETQ. DNA for the CDR3: TGCGCCAGCAGCTTGGAAGTCGGGGGGGCGAGCACCGGGGAGCTGTTTTTT. Translated, it gives CASSLEVGGASTGELFF.

The chain employs TRBV10-3 and TRBJ2-2, with 7 bases identical to TRBD1. The CDR3 contains 14 residues. The germline gives CDR1 ENHRY, CDR2 SYGVKD. J gave up 5 bases and V 2 bases, and 2 bases lay outside the gene matches. The CDR3 nucleotides are TGTGCCATCAGTGAGGACAGGGAAACCGGGGAGCTGTTTTTT. Translated: CAISEDRETGELFF.

This clonotype was recorded many times. The V call is TRBV7-2, the J call TRBJ1-6; possible D gene TRBD1, 5 bases. Germline values: CDR1 SGHTA, CDR2 FQGNSA. The length of the CDR3 is 15 residues. V lost 5 bases and J 10 bases, leaving 18 bases between the germline ends. CDR3 region: CASSRTGAVGSPLHF. The CDR3, as DNA: TGTGCCAGCAGCCGGACCGGGGCTGTCGGGTCACCCCTCCACTTT.

This clonotype has ten or more counts. The chain carries TRBV7-2 and TRBJ2-3, with 7 bases that match TRBD2. The J segment lost 2 bases and the V segment lost 0 bases, leaving 2 bases of the junction unmatched. The length of the CDR3 is 15 residues. Per germline, CDR1 SGHTA and CDR2 FQGNSA. CDR3 nucleotide sequence: TGTGCCAGCAGCTTAGCACGGGGGGTCACAGATACGCAGTATTTT. It translates to CASSLARGVTDTQYF.

As regards this clonotype: One base away lies a much larger clone, so this may be a sequencing read error. This chain links TRBV9 with TRBJ1-1; TRBD1 agrees at 8 bases. The CDR3 runs 14 residues. The germline gives CDR1 SGDLS, CDR2 YYNGEE. After removal of 3 bases from V and 4 bases from J, the junction contained 5 bases not matched to a gene. CDR3 sequence reads: CASSADRGITEAFF. The CDR3 DNA is TGTGCCAGCAGCGCAGACAGGGGAATCACTGAAGCTTTCTTT.

The chain links TRBV20-1 to TRBJ1-1, with unresolved D. CDR1 is DFQATT and CDR2 is SNEGSKA in the germline V gene (reference sequence). V lost 2 bases and J 2 bases, leaving 3 bases between the germline ends. CDR3 size: 11 residues. CDR3 sequence reads: CSARPNTEAFF. The CDR3 DNA is TGCAGTGCTAGACCAAACACTGAAGCTTTCTTT.

This clonotype has ten or more counts. This chain joins TRBV18 and TRBJ2-7; 11 nucleotides align to TRBD2. The CDR3 has 14 residues. In germline, CDR1 is KGHSH, CDR2 LQKENI. J lost 6 bases, V lost 6 bases, and 7 bases had no gene match. The DNA for the CDR3 is TGTGCCAGCTCTTCTACCGGGACTAGCGGCGAGCAGTACGTC. It translates to CASSSTGTSGEQYV.

This clonotype was counted many times. The CDR3 region is CASSLISSGYNEQFF. The CDR3 nucleotides read TGCGCCAGCAGCTTGATTTCAAGTGGCTACAATGAGCAGTTCTTC. V usage is TRBV5-1 and J usage is TRBJ2-1; D is unresolved. Trimming shortened V by 1 base and J by 3 bases, and 11 bases separated the two germline ends. The germline CDR1 and CDR2 sequences are SGHRS and YFSETQ. This CDR3 contains 15 residues.

This clonotype was detected many times. The V call is TRBV12-3 or TRBV12-4, the J call TRBJ2-4; D perhaps matches TRBD2 (5 bases). CDR3 length: 15 amino acids. Trimming removed 3 bases from V and 4 bases from J, with 13 bases in between. Here the CDR3 reads CASSFGIGPKNIQYF. The CDR3 bases are TGTGCCAGCAGTTTCGGGATCGGGCCTAAAAACATTCAGTACTTC.

This clonotype was recorded many times. The V gene is TRBV4-3, the J gene TRBJ1-6; D is undetermined. Germline CDR1 is LGHNA and CDR2 is YSLEER. The CDR3 has 16 residues. V was shortened by 0 bases and J by 10 bases, with 16 bases between the two germline ends. DNA of the CDR3: TGCGCCAGCAGCCAAGAGGGAGCCCCGTTCAAATCACCCCTCCACTTT. Its translation is CASSQEGAPFKSPLHF.

This clonotype occurred many times. V is TRBV7-2 and J is TRBJ2-3; perhaps TRBD1 as D (5 bases). Germline V gives CDR1 SGHTA, CDR2 FQGNSA. The CDR3 extends over 13 amino acids. The V end lost 2 bases, the J end lost 4 bases, and 7 bases lay between the germline ends. CDR3 nucleotides: TGTGCCAGCAGCTTACAGGGATCAGATACGCAGTATTTT. This gives the protein CASSLQGSDTQYF.

The genes are TRBV2 and TRBJ2-3; 8 nucleotides match TRBD1. The V gene's germline CDR1 is SNHLY and CDR2 FYNNEI. Unmatched junction bases numbered 7, after V lost 6 bases and J lost 2 bases. The CDR3 length is 15 residues. The CDR3 sequence is CASRYSGGVTDTQYF. DNA of the CDR3: TGTGCCAGCAGGTACTCAGGGGGCGTCACAGATACGCAGTATTTT. Full variable domain (outside the CDR3, taken from reference TRBV2 and TRBJ2-3): EPEVTQTPSHQVTQMGQEVILRCVPISNHLYFYWYRQILGQKVEFLVSFYNNEISEKSEIFDDQFSVERPDGSNFTLKIRSTKLEDSAMYFCASRYSGGVTDTQYFGPGTRLTVL.

This clonotype was observed at least ten times. The CDR3 nucleotides are TGCAGTGCTAGAGCGTTGGCGGGGTTATCCCAAGAGACCCAGTACTTC. Translating gives CSARALAGLSQETQYF. The chain has TRBV20-1 and TRBJ2-5; TRBD2 is a possible D gene (6 bases). The V end lost 1 base, the J end lost 1 base, and 16 bases lay between the germline ends. From germline, CDR1 is DFQATT and CDR2 SNEGSKA (reference sequence). CDR3 length equals 16 residues.

This clonotype has at least ten counts. This sequence joins TRBV5-6 and TRBJ1-5, with D possibly being TRBD1 (5 bases). The germline V and J ends were trimmed by 4 bases and 0 bases, with 14 bases remaining between them. The CDR3 has 16 residues. Germline lookup yields CDR1 SGHDT and CDR2 YYEEEE. The CDR3 spells CASSHSGRISNQPQHF. For the CDR3, the DNA is TGTGCCAGCAGCCATTCGGGACGGATTAGCAATCAGCCCCAGCATTTT.

This clonotype was seen repeatedly, ten times or more. The CDR3: CASSPRTGGYTEAFF. Written as DNA, the CDR3 is TGCGCCAGCAGCCCCAGGACAGGGGGCTACACTGAAGCTTTCTTT. The gene calls are TRBV5-1 and TRBJ1-1, with 11 nucleotides matching TRBD1. Unmatched junction bases numbered 5, after V lost 4 bases and J lost 3 bases. This CDR3 comprises 15 residues. Looked up from germline, CDR1 is SGHRS and CDR2 is YFSETQ.

This CDR3 reads CASSQEDLAVSYNEQFF. CDR3 DNA: TGTGCCAGCAGCCAGGAGGATTTAGCGGTTTCCTACAATGAGCAGTTCTTC. This chain joins TRBV14 and TRBJ2-1; a possible D gene is TRBD2 (6 bases). Germline CDR1 is SGHDN and CDR2 is FVKESK. V was shortened by 3 bases and J by 1 base, with 16 bases between the two germline ends. The CDR3 is 17 residues long.

In this sample, this clonotype turned up many times. The chain recombines TRBV5-5 with TRBJ1-5, with a tentative D call TRBD1 (6 bases). Germline V gives CDR1 SGHKS, CDR2 YYEKEE (reference sequence). Trimming shortened V by 4 bases and J by 0 bases, and 11 bases separated the two germline ends. This CDR3 has 15 amino acids. The CDR3 protein is CASSTTGDSNQPQHF. CDR3 nucleotides: TGTGCCAGCAGCACGACAGGAGATAGCAATCAGCCCCAGCATTTT.

The rearrangement joins TRBV19 to TRBJ1-5, with D tentatively TRBD1 (6 bases). Trimming pared 4 bases from V and 5 bases from J, leaving 12 bases between. Looked up from germline, CDR1 is LNHDA and CDR2 is SQIVND (reference sequence). The CDR3 sequence is 14 residues long. CDR3 sequence: CASSRTGQDQPQHF. The DNA of the CDR3 is TGTGCCAGTAGTAGAACGGGACAAGATCAGCCCCAGCATTTT.

The sample holds many counts of this clonotype. This chain connects TRBV20-1 to TRBJ1-4; 8 nucleotides line up with TRBD1. The germline V gene encodes CDR1 DFQATT and CDR2 SNEGSKA (reference sequence). With 6 bases clipped from V and 5 bases from J, the junction kept 5 bases outside the gene matches. CDR3 length equals 13 residues. The CDR3 reads CSANRDRNEKLFF. The CDR3 DNA reads as TGCAGTGCAAACCGGGACAGGAATGAAAAACTGTTTTTT.

This clonotype was seen once. The chain carries TRBV30 and TRBJ2-1; TRBD1 matches at 8 bases. V was pared by 5 bases and J by 5 bases, with 8 bases of the junction left unmatched. CDR1 is GTSNPN, CDR2 SVGIG, per germline (reference sequence). The CDR3 length is 14 residues. The CDR3 DNA reads TGTGCCTGGGTTGACAGGGGTTACAACAATGAGCAGTTCTTC. It yields the protein CAWVDRGYNNEQFF.

This clonotype was recorded many times. V is TRBV7-9 and J is TRBJ1-1; 7 bases are a match to TRBD1. The CDR3 sequence is 16 residues long. Germline CDR1 and CDR2: SEHNR and FQNEAQ (reference sequence). The junction had 10 bases not matched to a gene; V was cut back by 5 bases and J by 1 base. The CDR3 protein is CASSAAQGRGNTEAFF. As DNA, the CDR3 is TGTGCCAGCAGCGCGGCACAGGGGCGGGGGAACACTGAAGCTTTCTTT.

The rearrangement links TRBV20-1 to TRBJ1-2; 10 bases are a match to TRBD1. Germline CDR1 and CDR2: DFQATT and SNEGSKA (reference sequence). The CDR3 has 15 amino acids. Losses at the gene ends were 3 bases for V and 2 bases for J; bases not matched to a gene: 6. CDR3 nucleotide sequence: TGCAGTGCTAGTCCTCGGGGACAGGGGAACTATGGCTACACCTTC. It yields the protein CSASPRGQGNYGYTF.

This clonotype was counted many times. The CDR3 loop is CASSTLGEGTEAFF. As DNA, the CDR3 is TGTGCCAGCTCAACTCTCGGGGAGGGCACTGAAGCTTTCTTT. This chain joins TRBV18 and TRBJ1-1; D unresolved. CDR3 length equals 14 residues. Trimming left V 5 bases short and J 4 bases short, with 14 bases between. Per the germline V gene, CDR1 is KGHSH and CDR2 is LQKENI.

This clonotype was detected many times. The genes are TRBV4-1 and TRBJ2-7; TRBD1 is a possible D gene (6 bases). CDR3 length equals 16 residues. Per the germline V gene, CDR1 is MGHRA and CDR2 is YSYEKL. V lost 1 base to trimming and J lost 2 bases, with 15 bases between them. Here the CDR3 DNA reads TGCGCCAGCAGCCAAGGCGCCGGACAGTGGCCCTACGAGCAGTACTTC. Protein sequence: CASSQGAGQWPYEQYF.

In this sample, this clonotype turned up many times. The rearrangement uses TRBV5-6 and TRBJ1-2; no reliable D call. In germline, CDR1 is SGHDT, CDR2 YYEEEE. The CDR3 has 19 amino acids. V was cut by 1 base and J by 0 bases, with 22 bases left in between. The CDR3 is CASSLYLGGGPDTNYGYTF. DNA for the CDR3: TGTGCCAGCAGCTTGTATCTAGGTGGAGGGCCAGATACTAACTATGGCTACACCTTC.